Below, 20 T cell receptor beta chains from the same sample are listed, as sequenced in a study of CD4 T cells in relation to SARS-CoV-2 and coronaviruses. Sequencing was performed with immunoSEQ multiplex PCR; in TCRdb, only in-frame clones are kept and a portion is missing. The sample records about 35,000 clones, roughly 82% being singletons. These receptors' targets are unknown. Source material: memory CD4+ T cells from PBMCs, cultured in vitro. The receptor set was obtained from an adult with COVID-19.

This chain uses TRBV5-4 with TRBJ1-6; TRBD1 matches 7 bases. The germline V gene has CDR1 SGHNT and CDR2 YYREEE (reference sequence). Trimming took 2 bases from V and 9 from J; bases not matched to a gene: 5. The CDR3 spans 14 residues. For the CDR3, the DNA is TGTGCCAGCAGCTTCGGGCAGGGGGGTTCACCCCTCCACTTT. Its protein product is CASSFGQGGSPLHF. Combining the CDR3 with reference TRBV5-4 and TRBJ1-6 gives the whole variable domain ETGVTQSPTHLIKTRGQQVTLRCSSQSGHNTVSWYQQALGQGPQFIFQYYREEENGRGNFPPRFSGLQFPNYSSELNVNALELDDSALYLCASSFGQGGSPLHFGNGTRLTVT.

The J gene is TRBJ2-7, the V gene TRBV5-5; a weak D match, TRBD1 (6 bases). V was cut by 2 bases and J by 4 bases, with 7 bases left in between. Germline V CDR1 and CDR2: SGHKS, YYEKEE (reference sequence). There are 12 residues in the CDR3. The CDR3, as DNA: TGTGCCAGCAGCTTCCAGGGGTACGAGCAGTACTTC. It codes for CASSFQGYEQYF.

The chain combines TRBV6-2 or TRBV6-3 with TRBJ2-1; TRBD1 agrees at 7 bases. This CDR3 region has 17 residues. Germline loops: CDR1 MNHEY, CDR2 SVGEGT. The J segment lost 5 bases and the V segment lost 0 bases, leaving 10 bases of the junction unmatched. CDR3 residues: CASSYSSRGGKDNEQFF. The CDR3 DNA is TGTGCCAGCAGTTACTCAAGTAGAGGGGGCAAGGACAATGAGCAGTTCTTC.

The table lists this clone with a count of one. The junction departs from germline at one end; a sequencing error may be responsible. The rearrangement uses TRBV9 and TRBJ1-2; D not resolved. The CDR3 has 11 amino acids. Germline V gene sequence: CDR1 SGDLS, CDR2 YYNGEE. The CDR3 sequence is CASSVGDTQHF. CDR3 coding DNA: TGTGCCAGCAGCGTAGGAGACACGCAACACTTC.

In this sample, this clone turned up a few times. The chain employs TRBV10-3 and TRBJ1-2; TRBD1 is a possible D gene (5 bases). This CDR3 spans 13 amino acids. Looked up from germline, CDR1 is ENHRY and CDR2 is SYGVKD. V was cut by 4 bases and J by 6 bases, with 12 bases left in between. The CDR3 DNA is TGTGCCATCAGTGGACAGACCGGCCATGGCTACACCTTC. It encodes CAISGQTGHGYTF.

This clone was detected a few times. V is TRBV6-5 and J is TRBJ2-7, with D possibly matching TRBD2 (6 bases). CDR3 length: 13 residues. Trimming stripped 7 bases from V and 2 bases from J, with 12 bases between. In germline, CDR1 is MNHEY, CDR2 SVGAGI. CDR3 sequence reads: CASTAGPTYEQYF. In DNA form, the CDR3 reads TGTGCCAGCACCGCGGGACCAACCTACGAGCAGTACTTC.

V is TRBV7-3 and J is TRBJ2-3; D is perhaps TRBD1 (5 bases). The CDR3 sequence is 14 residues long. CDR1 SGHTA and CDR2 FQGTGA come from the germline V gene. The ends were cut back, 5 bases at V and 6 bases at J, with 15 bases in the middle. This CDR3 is CASSPLVGVDTQYF. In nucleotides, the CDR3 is TGTGCCAGCAGCCCCCTTGTAGGGGTGGATACGCAGTATTTT. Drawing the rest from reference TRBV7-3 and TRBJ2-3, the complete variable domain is GAGVSQTPSNKVTEKGKYVELRCDPISGHTALYWYRQSLGQGPEFLIYFQGTGAADDSGLPNDRFFAVRPEGSVSTLKIQRTERGDSAVYLCASSPLVGVDTQYFGPGTRLTVL.

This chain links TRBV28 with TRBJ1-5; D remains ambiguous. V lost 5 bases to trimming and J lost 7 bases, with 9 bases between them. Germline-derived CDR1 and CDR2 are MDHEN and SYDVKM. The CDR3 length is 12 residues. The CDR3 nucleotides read TGTGCCAGCAGTCCTTTGGGCCAGCCCCAGCATTTT. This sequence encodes CASSPLGQPQHF.

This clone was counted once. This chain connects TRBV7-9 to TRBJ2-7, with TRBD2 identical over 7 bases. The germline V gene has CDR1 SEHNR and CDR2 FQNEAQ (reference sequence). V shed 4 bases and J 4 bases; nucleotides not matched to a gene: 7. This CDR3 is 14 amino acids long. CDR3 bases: TGTGCCAGCAGCTCCCCGGGAGGATTGTACGAGCAGTACTTC. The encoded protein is CASSSPGGLYEQYF.

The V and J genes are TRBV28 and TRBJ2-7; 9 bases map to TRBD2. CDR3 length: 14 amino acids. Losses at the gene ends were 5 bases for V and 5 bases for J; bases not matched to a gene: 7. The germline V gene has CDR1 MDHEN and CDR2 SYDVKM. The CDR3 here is CASSTNQREDEQYF. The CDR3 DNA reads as TGTGCCAGCAGTACGAACCAGCGGGAGGACGAGCAGTACTTC.

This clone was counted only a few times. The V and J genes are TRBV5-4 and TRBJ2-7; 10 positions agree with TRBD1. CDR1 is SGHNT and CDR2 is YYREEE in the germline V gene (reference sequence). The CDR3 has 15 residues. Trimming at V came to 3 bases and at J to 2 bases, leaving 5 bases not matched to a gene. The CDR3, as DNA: TGTGCCAGCAGCTCATCCGGGACAGGGGCCTACGAGCAGTACTTC. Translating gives CASSSSGTGAYEQYF.

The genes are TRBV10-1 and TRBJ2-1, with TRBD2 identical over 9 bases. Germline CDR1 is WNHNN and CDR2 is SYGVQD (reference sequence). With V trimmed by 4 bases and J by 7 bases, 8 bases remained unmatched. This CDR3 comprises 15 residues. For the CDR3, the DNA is TGCGCCAGCAGTGGCCTGCGGGAGGGCCGAAATGAGCAGTTCTTC. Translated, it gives CASSGLREGRNEQFF.

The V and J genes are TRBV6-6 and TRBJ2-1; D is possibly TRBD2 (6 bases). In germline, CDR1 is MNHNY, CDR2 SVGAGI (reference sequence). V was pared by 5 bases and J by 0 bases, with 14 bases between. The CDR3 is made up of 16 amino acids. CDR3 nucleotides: TGTGCCAGCAGTGGAAGAACGGGAGCCTCCTACAATGAGCAGTTCTTC. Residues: CASSGRTGASYNEQFF.

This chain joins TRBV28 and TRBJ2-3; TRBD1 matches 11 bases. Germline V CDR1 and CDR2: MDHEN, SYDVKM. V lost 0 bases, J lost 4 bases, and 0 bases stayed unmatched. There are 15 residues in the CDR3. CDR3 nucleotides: TGTGCCAGCAGTTTATGGGGACAGGGGGCAGATACGCAGTATTTT. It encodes CASSLWGQGADTQYF.

The CDR3 coding sequence is TGTGCCAGCAGCTTCCGTCAGAGAAACACCATATATTTT. Translation gives CASSFRQRNTIYF. This chain connects TRBV7-2 to TRBJ1-3, with D uncertain. CDR3 length: 13 amino acids. V was pared by 3 bases and J by 5 bases, with 8 bases between. CDR1 is SGHTA, CDR2 FQGNSA, per germline. The entire variable domain, with the rest obtained from reference TRBV7-2 and TRBJ1-3, is as follows: GAGVSQSPSNKVTEKGKDVELRCDPISGHTALYWYRQSLGQGLEFLIYFQGNSAPDKSGLPSDRFSAERTGGSVSTLTIQRTQQEDSAVYLCASSFRQRNTIYFGEGSWLTVV.

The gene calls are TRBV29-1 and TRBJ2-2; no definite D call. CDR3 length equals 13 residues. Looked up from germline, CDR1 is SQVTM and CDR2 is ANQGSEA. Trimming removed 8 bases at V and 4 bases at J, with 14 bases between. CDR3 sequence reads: CSIRTVSTGELFF. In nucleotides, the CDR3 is TGCAGCATCCGGACGGTGAGCACCGGGGAGCTGTTTTTT.

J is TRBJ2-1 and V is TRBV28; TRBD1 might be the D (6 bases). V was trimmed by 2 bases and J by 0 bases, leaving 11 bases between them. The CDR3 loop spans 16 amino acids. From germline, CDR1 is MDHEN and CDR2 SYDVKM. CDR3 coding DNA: TGTGCCAGCAGTTTAGGGGGCATGGACTCCTACAATGAGCAGTTCTTC. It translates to CASSLGGMDSYNEQFF.

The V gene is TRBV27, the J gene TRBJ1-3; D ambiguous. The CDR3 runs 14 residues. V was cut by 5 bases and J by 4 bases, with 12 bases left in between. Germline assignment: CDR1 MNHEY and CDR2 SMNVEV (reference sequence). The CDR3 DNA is TGTGCCAGCAGTCCTAAAGAGGTCGGAAACACCATATATTTT. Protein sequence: CASSPKEVGNTIYF.

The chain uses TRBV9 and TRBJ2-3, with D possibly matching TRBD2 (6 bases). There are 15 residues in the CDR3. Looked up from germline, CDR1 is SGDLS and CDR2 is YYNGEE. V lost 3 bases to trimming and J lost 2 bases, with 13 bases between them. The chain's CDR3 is CASSGSGGNTDTQYF. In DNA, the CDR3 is TGTGCCAGCAGCGGGAGCGGAGGGAACACAGATACGCAGTATTTT. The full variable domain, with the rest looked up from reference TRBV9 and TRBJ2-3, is DSGVTQTPKHLITATGQRVTLRCSPRSGDLSVYWYQQSLDQGLQFLIQYYNGEERAKGNILERFSAQQFPDLHSELNLSSLELGDSALYFCASSGSGGNTDTQYFGPGTRLTVL.

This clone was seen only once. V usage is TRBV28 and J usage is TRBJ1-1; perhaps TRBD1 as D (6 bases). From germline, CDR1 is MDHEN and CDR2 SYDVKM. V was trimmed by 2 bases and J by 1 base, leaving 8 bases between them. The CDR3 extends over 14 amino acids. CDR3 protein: CASSLRRGNTEAFF. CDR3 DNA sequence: TGTGCCAGCAGTTTACGCAGGGGGAACACTGAAGCTTTCTTT.